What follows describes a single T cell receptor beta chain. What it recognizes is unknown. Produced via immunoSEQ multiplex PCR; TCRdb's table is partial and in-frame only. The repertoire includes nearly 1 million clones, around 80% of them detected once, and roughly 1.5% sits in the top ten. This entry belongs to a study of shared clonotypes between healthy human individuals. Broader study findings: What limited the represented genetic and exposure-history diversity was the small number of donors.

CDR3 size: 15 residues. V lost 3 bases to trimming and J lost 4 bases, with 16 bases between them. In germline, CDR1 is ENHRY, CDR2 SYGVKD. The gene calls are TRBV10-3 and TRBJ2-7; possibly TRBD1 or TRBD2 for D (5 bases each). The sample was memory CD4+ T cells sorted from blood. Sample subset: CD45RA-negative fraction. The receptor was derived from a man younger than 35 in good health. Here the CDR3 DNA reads TGTGCCATCAGTGACGTGGGCCAGGGAGAGTACGAGCAGTACTTC. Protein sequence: CAISDVGQGEYEQYF.